The clone carrying this T cell receptor (beta chain) was found many times. Researchers generated TCR beta cDNA from about 460 ng of total RNA, relying on a constant-region primer. Libraries for TCR beta were built through three nested multiplex PCR rounds, which together made up a slightly modified ARM-PCR procedure. The opening two PCR rounds, nine to eleven cycles each, paired TRBV1-TRBV30 forward primers with a C-beta reverse primer. A single record per CDR3 protein comes from TCRdb applying MiXCR to the multiplex PCR reads. The data show about 330,000 distinct CDR3 sequences, roughly 61% seen once. The data are from a study of tumor-infiltrating lymphocytes in primary liver carcinoma. Blood RNA originated from unsorted whole blood, with germline DNA additionally extracted. Around 4 milliliters of peripheral blood were collected before surgery. The CDR3 is made up of 15 amino acids. In germline, CDR1 is MNHNS, CDR2 SASEGT. The ends lost 4 bases at V and 7 bases at J; junction bases unmatched: 13.

Sequencing input: peripheral blood. This sequence originates from a middle-aged man with primary liver carcinoma and hepatitis B virus infection. The chain recombines TRBV6-1 with TRBJ2-7, with TRBD1 identical over 7 bases. CDR3 sequence reads: CASSASGKGAEEQYF. CDR3 DNA sequence: TGTGCCAGCAGTGCCTCGGGAAAGGGGGCGGAGGAGCAGTACTTC.